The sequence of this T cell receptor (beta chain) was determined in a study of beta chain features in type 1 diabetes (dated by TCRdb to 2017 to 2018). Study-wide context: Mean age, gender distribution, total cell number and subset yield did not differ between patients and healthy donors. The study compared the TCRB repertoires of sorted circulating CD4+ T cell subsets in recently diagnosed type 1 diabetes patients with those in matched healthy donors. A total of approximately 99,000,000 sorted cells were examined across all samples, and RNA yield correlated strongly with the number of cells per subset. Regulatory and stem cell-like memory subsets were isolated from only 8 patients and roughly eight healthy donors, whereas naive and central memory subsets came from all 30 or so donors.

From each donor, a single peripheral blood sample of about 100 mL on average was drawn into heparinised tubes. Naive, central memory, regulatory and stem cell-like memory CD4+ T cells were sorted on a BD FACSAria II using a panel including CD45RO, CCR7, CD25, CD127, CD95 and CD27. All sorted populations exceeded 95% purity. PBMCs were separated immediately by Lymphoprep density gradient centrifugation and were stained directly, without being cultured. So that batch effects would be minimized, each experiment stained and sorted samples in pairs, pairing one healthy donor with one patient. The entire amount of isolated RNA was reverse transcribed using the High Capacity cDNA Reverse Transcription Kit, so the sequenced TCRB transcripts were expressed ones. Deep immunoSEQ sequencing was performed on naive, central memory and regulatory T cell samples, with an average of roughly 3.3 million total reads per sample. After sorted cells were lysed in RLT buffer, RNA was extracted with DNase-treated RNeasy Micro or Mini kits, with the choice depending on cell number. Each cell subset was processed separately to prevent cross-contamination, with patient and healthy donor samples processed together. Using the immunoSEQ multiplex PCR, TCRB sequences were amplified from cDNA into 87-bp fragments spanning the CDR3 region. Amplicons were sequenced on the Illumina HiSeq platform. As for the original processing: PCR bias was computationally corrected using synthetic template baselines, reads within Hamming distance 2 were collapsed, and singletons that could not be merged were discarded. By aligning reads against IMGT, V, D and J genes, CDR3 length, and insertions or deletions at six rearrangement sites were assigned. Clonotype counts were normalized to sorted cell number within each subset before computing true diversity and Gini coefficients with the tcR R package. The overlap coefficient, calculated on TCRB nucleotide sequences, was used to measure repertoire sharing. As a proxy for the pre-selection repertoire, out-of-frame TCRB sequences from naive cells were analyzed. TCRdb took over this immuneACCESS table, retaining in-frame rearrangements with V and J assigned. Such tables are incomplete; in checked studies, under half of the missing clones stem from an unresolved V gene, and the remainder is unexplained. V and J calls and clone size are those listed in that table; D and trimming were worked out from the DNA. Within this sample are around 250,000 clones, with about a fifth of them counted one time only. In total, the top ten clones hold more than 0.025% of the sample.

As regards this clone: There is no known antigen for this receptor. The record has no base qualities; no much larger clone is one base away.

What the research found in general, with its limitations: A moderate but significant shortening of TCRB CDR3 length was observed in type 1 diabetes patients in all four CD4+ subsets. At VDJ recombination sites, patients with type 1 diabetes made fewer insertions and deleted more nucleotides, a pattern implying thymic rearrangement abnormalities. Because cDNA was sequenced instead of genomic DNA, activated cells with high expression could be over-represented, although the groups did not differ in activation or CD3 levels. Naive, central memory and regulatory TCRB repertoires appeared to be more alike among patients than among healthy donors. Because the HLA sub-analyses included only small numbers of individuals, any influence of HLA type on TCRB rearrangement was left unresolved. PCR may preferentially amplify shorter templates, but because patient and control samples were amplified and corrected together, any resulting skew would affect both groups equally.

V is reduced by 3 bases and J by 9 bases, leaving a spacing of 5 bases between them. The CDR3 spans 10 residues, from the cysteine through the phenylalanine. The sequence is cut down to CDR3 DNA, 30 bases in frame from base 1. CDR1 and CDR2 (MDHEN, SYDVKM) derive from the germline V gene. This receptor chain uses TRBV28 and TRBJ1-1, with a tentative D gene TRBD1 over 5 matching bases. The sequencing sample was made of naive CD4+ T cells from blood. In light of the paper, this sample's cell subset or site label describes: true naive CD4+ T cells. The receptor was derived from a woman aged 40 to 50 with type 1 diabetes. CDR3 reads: CASSLGQAFF. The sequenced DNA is TGTGCCAGCAGTTTGGGGCAAGCTTTCTTT.